This T cell receptor beta chain was identified during a study of cytomegalovirus exposure and HLA in healthy donors. Findings and caveats of the study: Overall, about 160 TCR beta chains were annotated as cytomegalovirus-associated. Using a false discovery rate of 0.05, a later analysis showed that approximately 17,000 TCR beta sequences were associated with HLA alleles. Roughly uniform sequencing depth across donors was assumed, possibly incorrectly.

It was with 60 Vbeta and 13 Jbeta primers that the PCR ran. Assay used: immunoSEQ multiplex PCR; TCRdb lists only in-frame clones, some missing. The sample lists 60,000 to 70,000 clones, roughly three quarters seen once, with less than 3.5% in the top ten. The CDR3 is 14 residues long. CDR1 is LNHDA and CDR2 is SQIVND in the germline V gene (reference sequence). Trimming cost V 3 bases and J 2 bases, with 10 bases left between them. The count of this clone is one. The antigen is undetermined. The sample comprised PBMCs. The rearrangement joins TRBV19 to TRBJ1-1, with D possibly being TRBD1 (5 bases). The TCR sequence derives from a woman in her twenties or thirties in good health and CMV-seronegative. The CDR3 sequence is CASSILGGNTEAFF. The CDR3 region has the DNA TGTGCCAGTAGTATTTTGGGGGGAAACACTGAAGCTTTCTTT.